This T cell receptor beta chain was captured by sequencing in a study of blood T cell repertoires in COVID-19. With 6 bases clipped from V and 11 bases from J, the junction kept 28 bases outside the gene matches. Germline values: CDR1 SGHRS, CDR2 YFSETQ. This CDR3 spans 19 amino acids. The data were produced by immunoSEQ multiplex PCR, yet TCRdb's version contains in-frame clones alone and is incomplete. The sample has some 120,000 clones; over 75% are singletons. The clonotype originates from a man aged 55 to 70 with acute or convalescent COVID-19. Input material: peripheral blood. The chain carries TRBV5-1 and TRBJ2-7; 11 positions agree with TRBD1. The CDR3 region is CASTPKPGGTGTGGPSEYF. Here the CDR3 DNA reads TGCGCCAGCACCCCGAAGCCGGGGGGAACCGGGACAGGGGGTCCCTCTGAGTACTTC.